This T cell receptor (beta chain) was found in a study of blood T cell repertoires in COVID-19. The overall study: The United States, Italy and Spain were the sources of the acute and convalescent COVID-19 samples.

This CDR3 comprises 13 residues. Looked up from germline, CDR1 is MNHNS and CDR2 is SASEGT. Trimming removed 3 bases from V and 7 bases from J, with 10 bases in between. Participant ages covered about 18 to 89 years across 24 US areas. The table came from immunoSEQ multiplex PCR; TCRdb's copy has only in-frame clones and leaves some out. In the table there are roughly 150,000 clones, 70% to 80% of which are singletons. The chain recombines TRBV6-1 with TRBJ1-5, with D hard to call. Sequenced input: PBMCs or T cells enriched from blood (not recorded which). The TCR comes from a woman in her 70s in a cohort exposed to, infected with or recovered from COVID-19 (not recorded which). As DNA, the CDR3 is TGTGCCAGCAGTGATCTGGGGAGCCAGCCCCAGCATTTT. Translation gives CASSDLGSQPQHF.